This TCR beta chain was profiled in a study of identical twins. The germline V gene encodes CDR1 MNHNS and CDR2 SASEGT. The germline V and J ends were trimmed by 8 bases and 0 bases, with 14 bases remaining between them. CDR3 length: 16 amino acids. There are a few counts of this clonotype. TCRdb reanalysed the 5' RACE reads using MiXCR and keeps one entry per CDR3 protein. This sample yields about 520,000 distinct CDR3 sequences, of which approximately 22% are seen a single time; roughly 0.9% belongs to the top ten. These data were likewise used in another study, on T cells expressing NK-cell markers.

Sequenced material: CD4+ T cells sorted from blood. The clonotype was recovered from a woman aged 18 to 35 in good health. The genes are TRBV6-1 and TRBJ2-6; D is undetermined. CDR3 amino acids: CASRRAVSSGANVLTF. CDR3 nucleotide sequence: TGTGCCAGCCGCCGCGCTGTATCCTCTGGGGCCAACGTCCTGACTTTC.